These 6 T cell receptor beta chains originate from one sample sequenced in a study of relationships among human T cell subsets. TCR alpha and beta CDR3s were amplified from mRNA by semiquantitative ARM-PCR. Exponential amplification used communal superprimers after tagged nested gene-specific primers in ARM-PCR. TCRdb used MiXCR to reprocess the multiplex PCR reads, holding one entry per CDR3 protein. Here the sample spans about 9,000 distinct CDR3 sequences, about 52% being singletons. Memory T cells were selected with anti-CD45RO beads from the CD45RA-negative fraction. Material for sequencing was memory T cells sorted from blood. These receptors all come from a middle-aged man in good health.

This clonotype was recorded a few times. The V gene is TRBV5-1, the J gene TRBJ2-1, with D uncertain. V was trimmed by 4 bases and J by 8 bases, leaving 19 bases between them. The CDR3 has 15 residues. CDR1 and CDR2 from the germline V gene are SGHRS and YFSETQ. The CDR3 bases are TGCGCCAGCAGCCCTAATCCCGGGTCAGTTGATGAGCAGTTCTTC. Its translation is CASSPNPGSVDEQFF.

This chain connects TRBV7-6 to TRBJ2-1; a possible D gene is TRBD2 (6 bases). The CDR3 is 15 amino acids. The ends were cut back, 2 bases at V and 2 bases at J, with 10 bases in the middle. CDR1 is SGHVS, CDR2 FNYEAQ, per germline. In DNA form, the CDR3 reads TGTGCCAGCAGCTTACTAGCGCTGCCCTACAATGAGCAGTTCTTC. Translated, it gives CASSLLALPYNEQFF.

This clonotype was seen only a few times. The J gene is TRBJ2-3, the V gene TRBV2; maybe TRBD2 (6 bases). The CDR3 spans 14 residues. The germline CDR1 and CDR2 sequences are SNHLY and FYNNEI. V lost 7 bases and J lost 1, with 12 bases in between. CDR3 sequence reads: CASILSSGTDTQYF. The CDR3 nucleotides are TGTGCCAGCATTCTCTCTAGCGGCACAGATACGCAGTATTTT.

J is TRBJ2-1 and V is TRBV7-8; D possibly corresponds to TRBD2 (6 bases). V lost 0 bases and J lost 3, with 15 bases in between. The CDR3 is 17 residues long. Germline lookup yields CDR1 SGHVS and CDR2 FQNEAQ. The DNA of the CDR3 is TGTGCCAGCAGCTTAGCGCGGGAACCATCCCACTACAATGAGCAGTTCTTC. Protein: CASSLAREPSHYNEQFF.

The chain links TRBV28 to TRBJ2-1; 7 bases agree with TRBD1. Trimming cost V 4 bases and J 8 bases; bases outside gene matches: 2. The germline CDR1 and CDR2 sequences are MDHEN and SYDVKM. This CDR3 spans 12 amino acids. CDR3 in amino acids: CASSSTGDEQFF. In nucleotides, the CDR3 is TGTGCCAGCAGTTCCACAGGGGATGAGCAGTTCTTC.

The rearrangement uses TRBV12-3 or TRBV12-4 and TRBJ2-7, with no clear D. This CDR3 spans 18 amino acids. V dropped 4 bases and J dropped 0 bases, with 22 bases sitting between them. CDR3 sequence: CASSSEDLNAISSYEQYF. The CDR3, as DNA: TGTGCCAGCAGTTCCGAGGATCTTAATGCTATCTCCTCCTACGAGCAGTACTTC.